This T cell receptor beta chain was recorded in a study of T-cell memory formation after mild COVID-19. 5'RACE with constant-segment primers yielded barcoded, UMI-tagged TCR alpha and TCR beta cDNA libraries. TCRdb independently ran MiXCR on the 5' RACE reads; one entry per CDR3 protein. Seen here are roughly 29,000 distinct CDR3 sequences, less than 7.5% observed once, and the top ten hold 11% to 15%. Germline V lookup: CDR1 SGHNT, CDR2 YENEEA. CDR3 length: 17 residues. The junction had 18 bases not matched to a gene; V was cut back by 4 bases and J by 8 bases. Findings and caveats of the study: Whereas later expanders leaned CD4+, clones contracting day 15 to 85 showed a balanced CD4/CD8 makeup. Mainly CM and EM harbored the contracting CD4+ clones; mainly EMRA harbored the CD8+ ones.

This clonotype occurred many times. Its specificity is not known. The source is an adult woman who had mild COVID-19 (a few samples of this study predate the infection). Cell type and time point are not known. The chain couples TRBV11-3 to TRBJ2-3; 7 positions agree with TRBD2. Specimen: PBMCs or a T cell subset sorted from them (not recorded which). CDR3 loop: CASSYTLAGVGLGTQYF. In nucleotides, the CDR3 is TGTGCCAGCAGCTATACCCTGGCGGGAGTAGGTTTAGGTACGCAGTATTTT.